The clone carrying this T cell receptor beta chain was found a few times. Other DNA sequences from this sample encode an identical CDR3 as well. The data are from a study of blood T cell repertoires in COVID-19. Study as a whole: PBMCs, B-cell-depleted T cells, or T cells were the source of the cDNA or gDNA that made up the material.

Profiled with immunoSEQ multiplex PCR; TCRdb holds only in-frame clones, not every one. The sample shows under 150,000 clones, around 84% of them seen only once. The CDR3 is 15 residues long. V dropped 3 bases and J dropped 3; count of bases not matched to a gene: 4. The germline V gene encodes CDR1 KGHSH and CDR2 LQKENI. V and J are TRBV18 and TRBJ2-2; TRBD1 aligns across 7 bases. The sample taken for sequencing was peripheral blood. The clonotype was recovered from a human donor in a cohort sampled during active COVID-19. This CDR3 reads CASSPRQGDTGELFF. The CDR3 DNA reads as TGTGCCAGCTCACCCCGACAGGGAGACACCGGGGAGCTGTTTTTT.